This T cell receptor beta chain appears in the sequencing data of a study of blood T cell repertoires in COVID-19. Either two negative PCRs, clearance, or symptom resolution qualified Cohort 3 donors as recovered. In the study's own analysis: Estimated nucleated cell counts came from reference gene primer amplification. TCRdb's table, derived via immunoSEQ multiplex PCR, lists solely in-frame clones and lacks some. D and trimming were read from the DNA, whereas the V and J calls and clone size are those reported in that table. The sample shows approximately 400,000 clones, 87% of them seen only once. Germline assignment: CDR1 SQVTM and CDR2 ANQGSEA. The CDR3 spans 13 residues. The V and J ends lost 6 bases and 6 bases respectively, with 17 bases between them.

This sequence originates from a man between 25 and 39 years old who had recovered from COVID-19. The chain joins TRBV29-1 to TRBJ1-1; perhaps TRBD1 as D (6 bases). Sequencing was performed on PBMCs or T cells enriched from blood (not recorded which). The CDR3 nucleotides are TGCAGCGTCAAACCTTTAACAGGGTCTGAAGCTTTCTTT. It translates to CSVKPLTGSEAFF.